The 20 T cell receptor beta chains below come from one sample, sequenced in a study of T cells in Graves' hyperthyroidism and ophthalmopathy. What was amplified from RNA transcripts were TCR beta CDR3 regions. With the HTBI primer set, the TCR CDR3 went through a first round of RT-PCR. TCRdb analysed the multiplex PCR reads with MiXCR anew, one entry per CDR3 protein. The repertoire includes 550,000 to 700,000 distinct CDR3 sequences, 35% to 55% of them detected once, and around a fifth sits in the top ten. Source material: peripheral blood or thyroid tissue (not recorded which). These receptors originate from an adult woman with Graves' disease, either hyperthyroidism or ophthalmopathy (not recorded which).

This rearrangement joins TRBV12-3 or TRBV12-4 to TRBJ1-1; possibly TRBD1 for D (6 bases). The CDR3 is 11 amino acids. The V end lost 7 bases, the J end lost 7 bases, and 10 bases lay between the germline ends. Here the CDR3 reads CASTPGVEAFF. Here the CDR3 DNA reads TGTGCCAGCACTCCAGGGGTTGAAGCTTTCTTT.

This clonotype has just a few counts. The chain links TRBV24-1 to TRBJ1-6; 8 nucleotides align to TRBD1. This CDR3 contains 15 residues. V lost 5 bases, J lost 8 bases, and 7 bases stayed unmatched. Germline CDR1 KGHDR, CDR2 SFDVKD. The CDR3 DNA sequence: TGTGCCACCAGTGCCCCAGAGACAGGGGATTCACCCCTCCACTTT. Residues: CATSAPETGDSPLHF.

This clonotype was detected ten times or more. The chain uses TRBV5-1 and TRBJ1-3; D is uncertain. This CDR3 comprises 16 residues. In germline, CDR1 is SGHRS, CDR2 YFSETQ. Between the trimmed V and J ends, which lost 1 base and 0 bases, there was a span of 11 bases. CDR3 loop: CASSLPTRSSGNTIYF. For the CDR3, the DNA is TGCGCCAGCAGCTTGCCAACGCGGTCCTCTGGAAACACCATATATTTT.

A note on this clonotype: With a much larger clone just one base away, this may be a read error. The chain combines TRBV9 with TRBJ2-6; D not certain. Looked up from germline, CDR1 is SGDLS and CDR2 is YYNGEE. The germline V and J ends were trimmed by 0 bases and 0 bases, with 7 bases remaining between them. The CDR3 totals 16 residues. The CDR3 loop reads CASSVVSGSGANVLTF. CDR3 nucleotides: TGTGCCAGCAGCGTAGTATCAGGCTCTGGGGCCAACGTCCTGACTTTC.

Remarks on this clonotype: Because it lacks the conserved phenylalanine or tryptophan at the end, this CDR3 is likely a read error. The limits of the CDR3 on the DNA are not certain, so only TCRdb's listed CDR3 is given. This rearrangement joins TRBV20-1 to TRBJ2-5; whether TRBD2, the table's D call, matches the DNA was not checked. Both ends counted, the CDR3 spans 11 residues. CDR1 and CDR2 from the germline V gene are DFQATT and SNEGSKA (reference sequence). This CDR3 is CSARARGRGTS.

This clonotype was recorded at least ten times. The rearrangement joins TRBV7-8 to TRBJ1-5; the D is unclear. The germline V gene encodes CDR1 SGHVS and CDR2 FQNEAQ. V was shortened by 5 bases and J by 4 bases, with 15 bases between the two germline ends. This CDR3 spans 15 amino acids. The CDR3 protein is CASSPFTGSNQPQHF. CDR3 DNA sequence: TGTGCCAGCAGCCCTTTTACCGGGTCTAATCAGCCCCAGCATTTT.

The V and J genes are TRBV9 and TRBJ1-2, with a tentative D call TRBD1 (6 bases). V dropped 3 bases and J dropped 8 bases, with 23 bases sitting between them. The CDR3 totals 16 residues. Germline CDR1 reads SGDLS; CDR2 reads YYNGEE. CDR3: CASSEAEGTQGGGYTF. DNA of the CDR3: TGTGCCAGCAGCGAGGCCGAGGGGACTCAAGGGGGAGGCTACACCTTC.

In its sample, this clonotype was seen many times. The rearrangement uses TRBV5-1 and TRBJ1-6, with D maybe TRBD1 (6 bases). Germline V gene data show CDR1 as SGHRS and CDR2 as YFSETQ. The length of the CDR3 is 16 residues. The germline V and J ends were trimmed by 4 bases and 5 bases, with 16 bases remaining between them. This CDR3 reads CASSAQGQSHNSPLHF. The CDR3 DNA follows: TGCGCCAGCAGCGCCCAAGGACAGTCACATAATTCACCCCTCCACTTT.

This clonotype was detected many times. J is TRBJ1-2 and V is TRBV6-6; D call uncertain. The CDR3 extends over 14 amino acids. V was shortened by 0 bases and J by 6 bases, with 11 bases between the two germline ends. The germline gives CDR1 MNHNY, CDR2 SVGAGI (reference sequence). The CDR3 nucleotides are TGTGCCAGCAGTTACTCGGAAGGTTTTGATGGCTACACCTTC. It yields the protein CASSYSEGFDGYTF.

This sequence joins TRBV4-1 and TRBJ2-5, with 7 positions matching TRBD1. The CDR3 is made up of 16 amino acids. V trimming: 0 bases; J trimming: 3 bases; junction bases outside the gene matches: 7. Per germline, CDR1 MGHRA and CDR2 YSYEKL. CDR3 sequence (DNA): TGCGCCAGCAGCCAAGATTTAGCCAGGGGGAAAGAGACCCAGTACTTC. Protein: CASSQDLARGKETQYF.

This clonotype came up many times. This sequence joins TRBV19 and TRBJ2-2; 7 bases fit TRBD1. With V trimmed by 7 bases and J by 3 bases, 2 bases remained unmatched. CDR3 length: 13 residues. CDR1 and CDR2 from the germline V gene are LNHDA and SQIVND (reference sequence). The CDR3, as DNA: TGTGCCAGTAATCAGGGGGACACCGGGGAGCTGTTTTTT. Encoded protein: CASNQGDTGELFF.

V usage is TRBV9 and J usage is TRBJ2-2, with 7 bases lining up with TRBD2. Germline loops: CDR1 SGDLS, CDR2 YYNGEE. Trimming removed 2 bases from V and 1 base from J; junction bases left unmatched: 5. This CDR3 region has 16 residues. The CDR3 reads CASSVPSGENTGELFF. Written as DNA, the CDR3 is TGTGCCAGCAGCGTTCCTAGCGGAGAGAACACCGGGGAGCTGTTTTTT.

The sample holds many counts of this clonotype. The chain carries TRBV20-1 and TRBJ2-5; the match to TRBD2 covers 8 bases. The CDR3 totals 14 residues. Germline trimming cut 5 bases from V and 0 bases from J; bases unmatched to any gene: 5. Germline CDR1 reads DFQATT; CDR2 reads SNEGSKA (reference sequence). The CDR3 sequence: CSAWASGYQETQYF. The CDR3 DNA is TGCAGTGCTTGGGCTAGCGGGTACCAAGAGACCCAGTACTTC.

V usage is TRBV7-9 and J usage is TRBJ1-2; possibly TRBD1 for D (6 bases). V lost 7 bases, J lost 6 bases, and 18 bases lay in between. Germline CDR1 is SEHNR and CDR2 is FQNEAQ (reference sequence). The CDR3 is 14 amino acids. The CDR3 bases are TGTGCCAGCACCGAGGGGGGGCCGCCTGATGGCTACACCTTC. Protein sequence: CASTEGGPPDGYTF.

This rearrangement joins TRBV28 to TRBJ2-5; 8 bases are a match to TRBD2. This CDR3 is built from 15 residues. Looked up from germline, CDR1 is MDHEN and CDR2 is SYDVKM. Germline trimming cut 5 bases from V and 3 bases from J; bases unmatched to any gene: 8. The CDR3 DNA reads as TGTGCCAGCAGTGGGGCGGGGGGAGTGAAAGAGACCCAGTACTTC. This codes for CASSGAGGVKETQYF.

As for this clonotype: Relative to the germline gene, one junction end is altered; a read error may explain this. This sequence joins TRBV30 and TRBJ2-5, with 7 bases matching TRBD2. This CDR3 region has 12 residues. The germline gives CDR1 GTSNPN, CDR2 SVGIG (reference sequence). The CDR3 nucleotides are TGTGCCTGGAGTGGGGAGGGCGGGACCCAGTGCTTC. Its translation is CAWSGEGGTQCF.

The chain combines TRBV5-6 with TRBJ1-2, with a possible D match to TRBD1 (5 bases). The CDR3 length is 16 residues. V dropped 3 bases and J dropped 4 bases, with 19 bases sitting between them. Germline CDR1 SGHDT, CDR2 YYEEEE. CDR3 loop: CASSSNGGFGGYGYTF. Here the CDR3 DNA reads TGTGCCAGCAGCTCAAATGGTGGTTTTGGGGGCTATGGCTACACCTTC.

This clonotype has just one count. The chain combines TRBV29-1 with TRBJ1-2, with 10 bases matching TRBD1. CDR1 is SQVTM, CDR2 ANQGSEA, per germline. The V segment lost 8 bases and the J segment 6 bases; nucleotides outside the gene matches: 6. CDR3 length equals 12 residues. Written as DNA, the CDR3 is TGCAGCTGGGGACAGGGGTCCGATGGCTACACCTTC. The encoded protein is CSWGQGSDGYTF.

Turning to this clonotype: This may come from a read error, since a much larger clone is one base off. The rearrangement joins TRBV5-1 to TRBJ2-2; D possibly corresponds to TRBD1 (6 bases). Germline V gene data show CDR1 as SGHRS and CDR2 as YFSETQ. This CDR3 has 16 residues. V was pared by 3 bases and J by 4 bases, with 16 bases between. CDR3 in DNA: TGCGCCAGCAGCTCCTGGACAGAGGGAGTCACCGGGGAGCTGTTTTTT. It codes for CASSSWTEGVTGELFF. The variable domain in full, with the rest retrieved from reference TRBV5-1 and TRBJ2-2, is KAGVTQTPRYLIKTRGQQVTLSCSPISGHRSVSWYQQTPGQGLQFLFEYFSETQRNKGNFPGRFSGRQFSNSRSEMNVSTLELGDSALYLCASSSWTEGVTGELFFGEGSRLTVL.

This clonotype was counted many times. This rearrangement joins TRBV11-2 to TRBJ2-2; a possible D gene is TRBD2 (6 bases). Germline V gene data show CDR1 as SGHAT and CDR2 as FQNNGV. V shed 2 bases and J shed 6 bases, with 16 bases lying between them. The CDR3 extends over 16 amino acids. This chain's CDR3 is CASSLLREALSGELFF. CDR3 DNA: TGTGCCAGCAGCTTACTCAGGGAGGCATTATCCGGGGAGCTGTTTTTT.